This T cell receptor beta chain was observed in a study of cytomegalovirus exposure and HLA in healthy donors. Trimming shortened V by 5 bases and J by 0 bases, and 8 bases separated the two germline ends. Per germline, CDR1 SGHTA and CDR2 FQGNSA. This CDR3 is 14 amino acids long. Notes on the study in general: Analysis performed later found 16,951 TCR beta sequences associated with HLA alleles at 0.05 false discovery rate.

The primer mix had 60 Vbeta and 13 Jbeta primers. Data came from immunoSEQ multiplex PCR; TCRdb stores just in-frame clones and leaves some out. This table holds over 100,000 clones, over 80% found once. Regarding this clone: No antigen is known for it.

This clonotype originated in a man aged 40-55 years in good health and CMV-seronegative. This chain links TRBV7-2 with TRBJ2-1, with D maybe TRBD1 (6 bases). The sequencing sample was made of PBMCs. In nucleotides, the CDR3 is TGTGCCAGCAGCGGGACATACTCCTACAATGAGCAGTTCTTC. Translating it yields CASSGTYSYNEQFF.